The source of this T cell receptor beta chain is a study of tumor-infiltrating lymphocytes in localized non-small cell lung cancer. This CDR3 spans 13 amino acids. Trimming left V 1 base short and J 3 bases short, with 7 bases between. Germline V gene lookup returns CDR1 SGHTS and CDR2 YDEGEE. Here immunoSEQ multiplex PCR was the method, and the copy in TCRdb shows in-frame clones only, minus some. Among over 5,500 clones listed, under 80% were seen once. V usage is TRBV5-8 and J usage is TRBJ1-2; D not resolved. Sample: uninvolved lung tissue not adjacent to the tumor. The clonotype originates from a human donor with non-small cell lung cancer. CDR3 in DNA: TGTGCCAGCAGCTTGTTAAACCACTATGGCTACACCTTC. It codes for CASSLLNHYGYTF.